One and the same sample provided the 30 T cell receptor beta chains below, sequenced in a study of beta chain features in type 1 diabetes. Sequencing targeted expressed TCRB transcripts, as all isolated RNA had been reverse transcribed. Measured with immunoSEQ multiplex PCR; TCRdb has only the in-frame clones, and not every one. The data show about 260,000 clones, with around 68% seen just once and 0.053% held by the top ten. Sequences were obtained from naive CD4+ T cells from blood. The receptors derive from a man under 40 in good health.

The rearrangement joins TRBV29-1 to TRBJ1-2; D uncertain. V was shortened by 4 bases and J by 4 bases, with 13 bases between the two germline ends. The CDR3 contains 13 residues. Germline V lookup: CDR1 SQVTM, CDR2 ANQGSEA. As DNA, the CDR3 is TGCAGCGTTGCCGTCGGGCATGGCTATGGCTACACCTTC. Its protein product is CSVAVGHGYGYTF.

V is TRBV25-1 and J is TRBJ2-3; TRBD2 agrees at 13 bases. Germline loops: CDR1 MGHDK, CDR2 SYGVNS. Germline trimming cut 4 bases from V and 3 bases from J; bases unmatched to any gene: 1. This CDR3 is 15 amino acids long. CDR3: CASSVLAGGTDTQYF. In nucleotides, the CDR3 is TGTGCCAGCAGTGTACTAGCGGGAGGGACAGATACGCAGTATTTT.

This chain joins TRBV9 and TRBJ2-1; possible D gene TRBD2, 6 bases. This CDR3 contains 16 residues. Germline loops: CDR1 SGDLS, CDR2 YYNGEE. Between the trimmed V and J ends, which lost 3 bases and 8 bases, there was a span of 21 bases. The CDR3 DNA reads as TGTGCCAGCAGCGCCCGGGACTCCCTTATTACGGATGAGCAGTTCTTC. Its translation is CASSARDSLITDEQFF.

The chain is built from TRBV30 and TRBJ2-7; 12 bases line up with TRBD2. The CDR3 contains 14 residues. Germline V gives CDR1 GTSNPN, CDR2 SVGIG (reference sequence). The junction had 5 bases not matched to a gene; V was cut back by 3 bases and J by 5 bases. The CDR3 loop reads CAWSLAGGLNEQYF. The CDR3 nucleotides read TGTGCCTGGAGCCTAGCGGGGGGGCTGAACGAGCAGTACTTC.

The J gene is TRBJ2-2, the V gene TRBV29-1; TRBD1 matches 7 bases. CDR1 and CDR2 (germline): SQVTM, ANQGSEA. The length of the CDR3 is 14 residues. V shed 6 bases and J 5 bases; nucleotides not matched to a gene: 9. The CDR3 coding sequence is TGCAGCGTCTCCGGGGACAGCTTAACCGGGGAGCTGTTTTTT. Its protein is CSVSGDSLTGELFF.

The chain uses TRBV27 and TRBJ2-7, with TRBD1 matching 7 bases. Germline-derived CDR1 and CDR2 are MNHEY and SMNVEV (reference sequence). V lost 8 bases, J lost 6 bases, and 10 bases stayed unmatched. The CDR3 extends over 13 amino acids. The CDR3 nucleotides are TGTGCCAGCTCCCGCGACAGGGCGCGCGAGCAGTACTTC. Translating it yields CASSRDRAREQYF.

The rearrangement joins TRBV7-2 to TRBJ1-1; D unclear. Deletions cut 0 bases from V and 2 bases from J, with 10 bases between. There are 15 residues in the CDR3. Per germline, CDR1 SGHTA and CDR2 FQGNSA. CDR3 sequence reads: CASSLAGTSNTEAFF. Written as DNA, the CDR3 is TGTGCCAGCAGCTTAGCCGGCACCTCAAACACTGAAGCTTTCTTT.

As DNA, the CDR3 is TGCGCCAGCAGCGCTGGACAGGGTTCCTACGAGCAGTACTTC. Residues: CASSAGQGSYEQYF. V usage is TRBV5-1 and J usage is TRBJ2-7; 8 bases align to TRBD1. Germline V CDR1 and CDR2: SGHRS, YFSETQ. The CDR3 loop spans 14 amino acids. With V trimmed by 4 bases and J by 1 base, 4 bases remained unmatched. Looking up the rest from reference TRBV5-1 and TRBJ2-7 gives the full variable domain: KAGVTQTPRYLIKTRGQQVTLSCSPISGHRSVSWYQQTPGQGLQFLFEYFSETQRNKGNFPGRFSGRQFSNSRSEMNVSTLELGDSALYLCASSAGQGSYEQYFGPGTRLTVT.

Only a few counts were recorded for this clone. In DNA form, the CDR3 reads TGTGCCAGCAGCTTAGGCCAGCCCCCTACCTACGAGCAGTACTTC. Its protein product is CASSLGQPPTYEQYF. The chain links TRBV7-9 to TRBJ2-7; D remains unclear. This CDR3 has 15 residues. Trimming left V 1 base short and J 2 bases short, with 12 bases between. The germline V gene has CDR1 SEHNR and CDR2 FQNEAQ (reference sequence).

The chain carries TRBV2 and TRBJ2-5; maybe TRBD2 (5 bases). Germline CDR1 reads SNHLY; CDR2 reads FYNNEI. CDR3 size: 15 residues. Deletions cut 6 bases from V and 5 bases from J, with 19 bases between. CDR3 DNA sequence: TGTGCCAGCAGGGTCCGACTTCCGCGGGCGGAGACCCAGTACTTC. Translated, it gives CASRVRLPRAETQYF.

The chain uses TRBV28 and TRBJ2-1; tentative D call: TRBD2 (6 bases). Trimming removed 5 bases at V and 9 bases at J, with 23 bases between. The CDR3 has 16 amino acids. In germline, CDR1 is MDHEN, CDR2 SYDVKM. The CDR3 DNA reads TGTGCCAGCAGTGGGCACGGGGGAACTGGAAAGGGTGAGCAGTTCTTC. Translated, it gives CASSGHGGTGKGEQFF.

There are a few counts of this clone. The chain is built from TRBV30 and TRBJ1-2, with no clear D. CDR3 length: 13 residues. V lost 2 bases, J lost 3 bases, and 10 bases lay in between. Germline values: CDR1 GTSNPN, CDR2 SVGIG (reference sequence). CDR3 region: CAWSSVQDYGYTF. The CDR3 DNA follows: TGTGCCTGGAGTTCGGTTCAAGACTATGGCTACACCTTC. The variable domain in full, completed from reference TRBV30 and TRBJ1-2, reads SQTIHQWPATLVQPVGSPLSLECTVEGTSNPNLYWYRQAAGRGLQLLFYSVGIGQISSEVPQNLSASRPQDRQFILSSKKLLLSDSGFYLCAWSSVQDYGYTFGSGTRLTVV.

The CDR3 region has the DNA TGTGCCACCAGCAGAGTTGGTACCCCGCGTGCAGATACGCAGTATTTT. The encoded protein is CATSRVGTPRADTQYF. The J gene is TRBJ2-3, the V gene TRBV15, with D hard to call. The CDR3 consists of 16 residues. Germline V gene data show CDR1 as LNHNV and CDR2 as YYDKDF (reference sequence). Deletions cut 1 base from V and 4 bases from J, with 15 bases between.

The chain carries TRBV28 and TRBJ2-1; D remains unclear. CDR1 is MDHEN, CDR2 SYDVKM, per germline. Trimming shortened V by 3 bases and J by 8 bases, and 8 bases separated the two germline ends. This CDR3 is built from 12 residues. CDR3 nucleotide sequence: TGTGCCAGCAGTTTCTCCATCTATGAGCAGTTCTTC. Residues: CASSFSIYEQFF.

In regard to this clone: Other DNA sequences in the same sample also yield this CDR3. The chain is built from TRBV25-1 and TRBJ2-7; D gene unclear. Germline-derived CDR1 and CDR2 are MGHDK and SYGVNS. Trimming stripped 2 bases from V and 4 bases from J, with 3 bases between. The CDR3 is 11 amino acids. CDR3: CASSERYEQYF. The CDR3 DNA follows: TGTGCCAGCAGTGAAAGGTACGAGCAGTACTTC.

The V call is TRBV30, the J call TRBJ2-1; D remains unclear. CDR3 size: 12 residues. CDR1 is GTSNPN, CDR2 SVGIG, per germline (reference sequence). Trimming shortened V by 0 bases and J by 5 bases, and 5 bases separated the two germline ends. The CDR3 coding sequence is TGTGCCTGGAGTGTACGAGACAATGAGCAGTTCTTC. It encodes CAWSVRDNEQFF. The variable domain in full, completed from reference TRBV30 and TRBJ2-1, reads SQTIHQWPATLVQPVGSPLSLECTVEGTSNPNLYWYRQAAGRGLQLLFYSVGIGQISSEVPQNLSASRPQDRQFILSSKKLLLSDSGFYLCAWSVRDNEQFFGPGTRLTVL.

The J gene is TRBJ2-3, the V gene TRBV4-3; 7 positions agree with TRBD2. V dropped 1 base and J dropped 6; count of bases not matched to a gene: 7. CDR3 length: 15 residues. The germline gives CDR1 LGHNA, CDR2 YSLEER. The CDR3 spells CASSQAGRESDTQYF. In nucleotides, the CDR3 is TGCGCCAGCAGCCAAGCGGGGCGGGAGAGTGATACGCAGTATTTT.

This clone was seen once. The chain links TRBV29-1 to TRBJ2-3, with TRBD2 matching over 7 bases. CDR1 and CDR2 from the germline V gene are SQVTM and ANQGSEA. Unmatched junction bases numbered 7, after V lost 3 bases and J lost 4 bases. CDR3 size: 14 residues. CDR3 coding DNA: TGCAGCGTTGAGTCCAGCGGGAACTCAGATACGCAGTATTTT. This sequence encodes CSVESSGNSDTQYF.

The rearrangement uses TRBV13 and TRBJ2-7; 8 bases fit TRBD2. This CDR3 is built from 15 residues. The V gene's germline CDR1 is PRHDT and CDR2 FYEKMQ (reference sequence). With 4 bases clipped from V and 3 bases from J, the junction kept 8 bases outside the gene matches. The CDR3 spells CASSSAGTSGYEQYF. The CDR3 coding sequence is TGTGCCAGCAGCTCGGCCGGGACTAGTGGCTACGAGCAGTACTTC. Variable domain in full (rest from reference TRBV13 and TRBJ2-7): AAGVIQSPRHLIKEKRETATLKCYPIPRHDTVYWYQQGPGQDPQFLISFYEKMQSDKGSIPDRFSAQQFSDYHSELNMSSLELGDSALYFCASSSAGTSGYEQYFGPGTRLTVT.

The rearrangement links TRBV4-1 to TRBJ2-3; D might be TRBD2 (6 bases). There are 16 residues in the CDR3. Per germline, CDR1 MGHRA and CDR2 YSYEKL. Trimming pared 1 base from V and 4 bases from J, leaving 15 bases between. CDR3 in amino acids: CASSQGPSVSPDTQYF. As DNA, the CDR3 is TGCGCCAGCAGCCAAGGGCCTAGCGTAAGCCCAGATACGCAGTATTTT.

The chain links TRBV11-2 to TRBJ1-2; D is unresolved. The V end lost 5 bases, the J end lost 7 bases, and 20 bases lay between the germline ends. The CDR3 runs to 15 residues. The germline V gene has CDR1 SGHAT and CDR2 FQNNGV. The CDR3 sequence: CASSPGAASIFGYTF. The CDR3, as DNA: TGTGCCAGCAGCCCTGGCGCAGCTTCTATTTTTGGCTACACCTTC.

V gene TRBV7-9 combines with J gene TRBJ1-2, with D tentatively TRBD1 (6 bases). Deletions cut 5 bases from V and 5 bases from J, with 24 bases between. CDR1 and CDR2 from the germline V gene are SEHNR and FQNEAQ (reference sequence). This CDR3 is built from 17 residues. CDR3 sequence reads: CASSPTYSAGTKYGYTF. As DNA, the CDR3 is TGTGCCAGCAGCCCGACCTACTCCGCCGGGACAAAGTATGGCTACACCTTC.

This chain joins TRBV25-1 and TRBJ2-7, with D perhaps matching TRBD1 or TRBD2 (5 bases each). The ends were cut back, 7 bases at V and 0 bases at J, with 10 bases in the middle. The CDR3 contains 13 residues. Looked up from germline, CDR1 is MGHDK and CDR2 is SYGVNS. For the CDR3, the DNA is TGTGCCAGCATTGGGGGAAACTCCTACGAGCAGTACTTC. This sequence encodes CASIGGNSYEQYF.

The chain carries TRBV5-1 and TRBJ2-5; D uncertain. Trimming took 7 bases from V and 5 from J, leaving 21 bases between them. The CDR3 is made up of 15 amino acids. Germline CDR1 and CDR2: SGHRS and YFSETQ. The CDR3 loop is CASLAEQSSKETQYF. CDR3 DNA sequence: TGCGCCAGCCTGGCGGAGCAATCAAGTAAGGAGACCCAGTACTTC.

This clone was observed a handful of times. Other DNA sequences in this specimen translate into the identical CDR3. The chain couples TRBV29-1 to TRBJ2-3; weak D call: TRBD1 (5 bases). V shed 4 bases and J shed 4 bases, with 12 bases lying between them. This CDR3 has 13 amino acids. CDR1 SQVTM and CDR2 ANQGSEA come from the germline V gene. The CDR3 loop is CSVAGRAADTQYF. CDR3 sequence (DNA): TGCAGCGTTGCGGGCAGGGCCGCAGATACGCAGTATTTT.

This sequence joins TRBV7-9 and TRBJ1-1; TRBD1 aligns across 7 bases. Trimming removed 5 bases from V and 5 bases from J; junction bases left unmatched: 5. The CDR3 is 13 amino acids. Germline V gene lookup returns CDR1 SEHNR and CDR2 FQNEAQ (reference sequence). This chain's CDR3 is CASSHSGGTEAFF. CDR3 nucleotides: TGTGCCAGCAGCCACTCAGGGGGAACTGAAGCTTTCTTT.

The chain recombines TRBV25-1 with TRBJ2-7; possible D gene TRBD1, 6 bases. Looked up from germline, CDR1 is MGHDK and CDR2 is SYGVNS. The V and J ends lost 3 bases and 1 base respectively, with 7 bases between them. The CDR3 runs 13 residues. The CDR3 sequence: CASSDDRSYEQYF. CDR3 bases: TGTGCCAGCAGTGATGACAGGTCCTACGAGCAGTACTTC.

This chain uses TRBV18 with TRBJ2-1, with unresolved D. The V gene lost 2 bases and the J gene lost 0 bases, with 8 bases spanning the gap. Germline V gene lookup returns CDR1 KGHSH and CDR2 LQKENI. The CDR3 has 15 amino acids. The CDR3 spells CASSPVASSYNEQFF. CDR3 nucleotide sequence: TGTGCCAGCTCACCAGTGGCGAGCTCCTACAATGAGCAGTTCTTC.

V and J are TRBV5-1 and TRBJ2-7, with 10 bases fitting TRBD2. The V gene end was trimmed by 7 bases and the J gene end by 0 bases; junction bases not matched to a gene: 7. There are 15 residues in the CDR3. Germline V CDR1 and CDR2: SGHRS, YFSETQ. CDR3 in DNA: TGCGCCAGCGCCCCGGCTAGCGGGAGCTCCTACGAGCAGTACTTC. Residues: CASAPASGSSYEQYF.

J is TRBJ1-5 and V is TRBV19; TRBD1 matches 7 bases. Germline CDR1 reads LNHDA; CDR2 reads SQIVND (reference sequence). After removal of 8 bases from V and 1 base from J, the junction contained 5 bases not matched to a gene. This CDR3 has 14 residues. The CDR3 region has the DNA TGTGCCAGTCGAGACAGGGACAGCAATCAGCCCCAGCATTTT. It translates to CASRDRDSNQPQHF.